The present TCR beta chain was sequenced within a study of cytomegalovirus exposure and HLA in healthy donors. Study information: A prior study identified some 100 million unique TCR beta sequences from 150 million to 200 million T cells. Study results and caveats: Three of the chains that were CMV-associated were confirmed in vitro to be specific for CMV antigens. Of the V segments, some could not be distinguished, including TRBV6-2 and TRBV6-3, and were excluded. A later analysis linked a missense DCLRE1C variant to TCR beta V- and J-gene trimming.

On this clone itself: The antigen remains undetermined.

Germline CDR1 is MNHEY and CDR2 is SVGAGI. V shed 2 bases and J shed 3 bases, with 11 bases lying between them. The CDR3 has 14 residues. It was with 60 Vbeta and 13 Jbeta primers that the PCR ran. The protocol was immunoSEQ multiplex PCR, while the TCRdb copy is restricted to in-frame clones and leaves out a portion. The data contain approximately 150,000 clones, about two thirds of them singletons. This TCR derives from a man aged 25-40 years in good health and CMV-seropositive. V and J are TRBV6-5 and TRBJ2-7, with a weak D call TRBD1 (6 bases). What was sequenced was PBMCs. The CDR3, as DNA: TGTGCCAGCAGTTACCCCCCGGACAGCTACGAGCAGTACTTC. Its protein product is CASSYPPDSYEQYF.